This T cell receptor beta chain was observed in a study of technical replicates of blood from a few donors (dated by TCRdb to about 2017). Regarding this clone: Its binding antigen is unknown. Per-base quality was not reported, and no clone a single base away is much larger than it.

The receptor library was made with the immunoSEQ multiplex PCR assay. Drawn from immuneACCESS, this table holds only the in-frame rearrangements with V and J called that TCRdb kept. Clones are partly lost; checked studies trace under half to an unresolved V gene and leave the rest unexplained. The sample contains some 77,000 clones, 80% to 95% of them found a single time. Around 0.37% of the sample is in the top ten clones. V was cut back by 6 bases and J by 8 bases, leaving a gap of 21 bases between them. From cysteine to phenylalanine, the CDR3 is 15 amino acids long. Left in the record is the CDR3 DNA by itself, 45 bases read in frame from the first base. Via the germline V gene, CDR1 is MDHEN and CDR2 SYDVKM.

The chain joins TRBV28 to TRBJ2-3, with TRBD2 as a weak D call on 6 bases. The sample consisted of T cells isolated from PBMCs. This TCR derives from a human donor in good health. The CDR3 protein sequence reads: CASRPLRLLRGTQYF. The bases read TGTGCCAGCAGACCCCTCCGGCTGCTGCGGGGTACGCAGTATTTT.